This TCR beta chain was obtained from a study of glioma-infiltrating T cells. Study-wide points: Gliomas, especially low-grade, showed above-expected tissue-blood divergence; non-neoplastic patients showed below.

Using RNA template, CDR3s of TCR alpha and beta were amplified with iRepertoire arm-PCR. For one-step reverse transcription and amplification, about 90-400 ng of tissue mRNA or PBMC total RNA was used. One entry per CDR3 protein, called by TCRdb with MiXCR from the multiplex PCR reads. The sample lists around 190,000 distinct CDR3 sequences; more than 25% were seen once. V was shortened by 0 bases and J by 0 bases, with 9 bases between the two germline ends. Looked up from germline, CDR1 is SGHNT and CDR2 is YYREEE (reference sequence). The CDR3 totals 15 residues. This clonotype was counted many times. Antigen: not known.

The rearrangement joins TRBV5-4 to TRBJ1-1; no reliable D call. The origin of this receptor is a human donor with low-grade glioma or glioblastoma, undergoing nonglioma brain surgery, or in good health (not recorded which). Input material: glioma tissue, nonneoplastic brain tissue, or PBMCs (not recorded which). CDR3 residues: CASSLGQTMNTEAFF. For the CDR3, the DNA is TGTGCCAGCAGCTTGGGCCAGACCATGAACACTGAAGCTTTCTTT. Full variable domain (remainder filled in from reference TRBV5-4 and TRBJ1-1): ETGVTQSPTHLIKTRGQQVTLRCSSQSGHNTVSWYQQALGQGPQFIFQYYREEENGRGNFPPRFSGLQFPNYSSELNVNALELDDSALYLCASSLGQTMNTEAFFGQGTRLTVV.